Listed below are T cell receptor beta chains from one sample, sequenced in a study of blood T cell repertoires in COVID-19. Sequencing used immunoSEQ multiplex PCR; TCRdb keeps in-frame clones, though not all of them. Among 270,000 or so clones, 86% were seen once, and the ten largest hold roughly 8.5%. Sequenced: peripheral blood. These receptors all come from a man between 40 and 49 years old with active or convalescent COVID-19. Both conserved end residues are part of each CDR3. The order of the fields is V gene, D gene, J gene, clone size, CDR3 DNA, CDR3 protein. A D gene is named only where the DNA matches it firmly. Not all rows give a size; the values are once, few, many and, for expanded clones, a class.

v_call: TRBV19; d_call: TRBD2; j_call: TRBJ2-3; clone_size: few; cdr3_nt: TGTGCCAGTAGAGCGGGACTGGAGATTTCAGATACGCAGTATTTT; cdr3_aa: CASRAGLEISDTQYF
v_call: TRBV7-9; d_call: NA; j_call: TRBJ2-5; clone_size: NA; cdr3_nt: NA; cdr3_aa: CASSQFGSGNF
v_call: TRBV5-1; d_call: TRBD2; j_call: TRBJ2-3; clone_size: NA; cdr3_nt: TGCGCCAGCAGCTTCCCTAGCGGGCCTCGTACGCAGTATTTT; cdr3_aa: CASSFPSGPRTQYF
v_call: TRBV27; d_call: NA; j_call: TRBJ2-3; clone_size: NA; cdr3_nt: TGTGCCAGCAGTCCAAACACAGATACGCAGTATTTT; cdr3_aa: CASSPNTDTQYF
v_call: TRBV18; d_call: NA; j_call: TRBJ1-1; clone_size: NA; cdr3_nt: TGTGCCAGCTCACCCTCAGGTGGAAGGTTCACTGAAGCTTTCTTT; cdr3_aa: CASSPSGGRFTEAFF
v_call: TRBV10-1; d_call: NA; j_call: TRBJ2-1; clone_size: NA; cdr3_nt: TGCGCCAGCAGTGACGACACTGACAATGAGCAGTTCTTC; cdr3_aa: CASSDDTDNEQFF
v_call: TRBV9; d_call: NA; j_call: TRBJ2-2; clone_size: NA; cdr3_nt: TGTGCCAGCAGCGCGGGGGACACCGGGGAGCTGTTTTTT; cdr3_aa: CASSAGDTGELFF
v_call: TRBV5-8; d_call: NA; j_call: TRBJ2-2; clone_size: NA; cdr3_nt: TGTGCCAGCACCTTGGGAGTTACCGGGGAGCTGTTTTTT; cdr3_aa: CASTLGVTGELFF
v_call: TRBV7-2; d_call: NA; j_call: TRBJ1-5; clone_size: once; cdr3_nt: TGTGCCAGCAGACAAACAGGCGCCAATCAGCCCCAGCATTTT; cdr3_aa: CASRQTGANQPQHF
v_call: TRBV5-4; d_call: TRBD2; j_call: TRBJ2-7; clone_size: NA; cdr3_nt: TGTGCCAGCAGCTTAAATAGCGGGGGTTATCAGTACTTC; cdr3_aa: CASSLNSGGYQYF
v_call: TRBV4-2; d_call: TRBD1; j_call: TRBJ1-3; clone_size: NA; cdr3_nt: TGTGCCAGCAGCCAAGATTCTGGGACAGGGGCAGGCACCATATATTTT; cdr3_aa: CASSQDSGTGAGTIYF
v_call: TRBV5-1; d_call: TRBD2; j_call: TRBJ2-5; clone_size: NA; cdr3_nt: TGCGCCAGCAGGCGATCGGGACTAGCGGAGGCCCAGTACTTC; cdr3_aa: CASRRSGLAEAQYF
v_call: TRBV9; d_call: TRBD1; j_call: TRBJ2-3; clone_size: NA; cdr3_nt: TGTGCCAGCAGCGTAGCCGGGACAGGGGTCCCCGAGGATACGCAGTATTTT; cdr3_aa: CASSVAGTGVPEDTQYF
v_call: TRBV5-5; d_call: NA; j_call: TRBJ1-3; clone_size: NA; cdr3_nt: TGTGCCAGCAGCTTGGTACAGGGTGGAGGAAACACCATATATTTT; cdr3_aa: CASSLVQGGGNTIYF
v_call: TRBV5-6; d_call: NA; j_call: TRBJ1-1; clone_size: NA; cdr3_nt: TGTGCCAGCAGCTTCGGGGATACTGAAGCTTTCTTT; cdr3_aa: CASSFGDTEAFF
v_call: TRBV2; d_call: TRBD2; j_call: TRBJ2-4; clone_size: NA; cdr3_nt: TGTGCCAGCAGGCGAAGGGAGGGTGTCAAAAACATTCAGTACTTC; cdr3_aa: CASRRREGVKNIQYF
v_call: TRBV5-4; d_call: NA; j_call: TRBJ2-3; clone_size: NA; cdr3_nt: TGTGCCAGCAGCTTGCGCGTAGACTCTAACACAGATACGCAGTATTTT; cdr3_aa: CASSLRVDSNTDTQYF
v_call: TRBV24-1; d_call: TRBD2; j_call: TRBJ2-1; clone_size: NA; cdr3_nt: TGTGCCACCAGTGACCCGACTAGCGGGAGCTCCTACAATGAGCAGTTCTTC; cdr3_aa: CATSDPTSGSSYNEQFF
v_call: TRBV18; d_call: NA; j_call: TRBJ1-3; clone_size: few; cdr3_nt: TGTGCCAGCTCACCGGAGAACACCATATATTTT; cdr3_aa: CASSPENTIYF
v_call: TRBV7-9; d_call: NA; j_call: TRBJ2-7; clone_size: NA; cdr3_nt: TGTGCCAGCAGCGCCCCCGCCTACTACGAGCAGTACTTC; cdr3_aa: CASSAPAYYEQYF
v_call: TRBV6-5; d_call: TRBD1; j_call: TRBJ1-2; clone_size: once; cdr3_nt: TGTGCCAGCAGTTACGGTCCAGGGGGCGACTATGGCTACACCTTC; cdr3_aa: CASSYGPGGDYGYTF
v_call: TRBV20-1; d_call: TRBD2; j_call: TRBJ2-1; clone_size: NA; cdr3_nt: TGCAGTGCTAGTGATGCGGGACTAGGGAGCTACAATGAGCAGTTCTTC; cdr3_aa: CSASDAGLGSYNEQFF
v_call: TRBV7-3; d_call: TRBD1; j_call: TRBJ2-5; clone_size: NA; cdr3_nt: TGTGCCAGCAGCCAGACAGGGCAAGAGACCCAGTACTTC; cdr3_aa: CASSQTGQETQYF
v_call: TRBV19; d_call: TRBD2; j_call: TRBJ2-1; clone_size: NA; cdr3_nt: TGTGCCAGTAACTCCCGGACTAGCGGGCTGGAAGAGCAGTTCTTC; cdr3_aa: CASNSRTSGLEEQFF
v_call: TRBV6-4; d_call: TRBD1; j_call: TRBJ2-3; clone_size: NA; cdr3_nt: TGTGCCAGCAGCCCGGACAGGAGCACAGATACGCAGTATTTT; cdr3_aa: CASSPDRSTDTQYF
v_call: TRBV29-1; d_call: NA; j_call: TRBJ1-3; clone_size: NA; cdr3_nt: TGCAGCGTTGAACAGGGTGCTGGAAACACCATATATTTT; cdr3_aa: CSVEQGAGNTIYF
v_call: TRBV5-3; d_call: NA; j_call: TRBJ1-2; clone_size: NA; cdr3_nt: TGTGCCAGAAGCGCACTTTTGGGGGGGCGAGGTAACTATGGCTACACCTTC; cdr3_aa: CARSALLGGRGNYGYTF
v_call: TRBV3-1/TRBV3-2; d_call: NA; j_call: TRBJ1-2; clone_size: NA; cdr3_nt: TGTGCCAGCAGCCAAGATCCCCTGGGGGGCTATGGCTACACCTTC; cdr3_aa: CASSQDPLGGYGYTF
v_call: TRBV27; d_call: NA; j_call: TRBJ1-2; clone_size: NA; cdr3_nt: TGTGCCAGCAGTTACACAGGGAACTATGGCTACACCTTC; cdr3_aa: CASSYTGNYGYTF
v_call: TRBV21-1; d_call: NA; j_call: TRBJ2-7; clone_size: NA; cdr3_nt: TGTGCCAGCAGCAGGCAGGTCCGTGGCGAGCAGTACTTC; cdr3_aa: CASSRQVRGEQYF
v_call: TRBV2; d_call: NA; j_call: TRBJ2-2; clone_size: few; cdr3_nt: TGTGCCAGCAGAGGACTGACGAACACCGGGGAGCTGTTTTTT; cdr3_aa: CASRGLTNTGELFF
v_call: TRBV5-6; d_call: TRBD1; j_call: TRBJ1-6; clone_size: NA; cdr3_nt: TGTGCCAGCAGAACCCGTTCAGGGGGTAGGAGTTCACCCCTCCACTTT; cdr3_aa: CASRTRSGGRSSPLHF
v_call: TRBV14; d_call: TRBD2; j_call: TRBJ2-1; clone_size: NA; cdr3_nt: TGTGCCAGCAGCCAACCAGGACTAGCTGGGGGGTTAAACAATGAGCAGTTCTTC; cdr3_aa: CASSQPGLAGGLNNEQFF
v_call: TRBV2; d_call: NA; j_call: TRBJ2-2; clone_size: NA; cdr3_nt: TGTGCCAGCAGCGGGACACGAGCTGACACCGGGGAGCTGTTTTTT; cdr3_aa: CASSGTRADTGELFF
v_call: TRBV3-1/TRBV3-2; d_call: TRBD2; j_call: TRBJ2-2; clone_size: NA; cdr3_nt: TGTGCCAGCCTAACTAGCGGGGGGTACACCGGGGAGCTGTTTTTT; cdr3_aa: CASLTSGGYTGELFF
v_call: TRBV5-6; d_call: NA; j_call: TRBJ1-3; clone_size: NA; cdr3_nt: TGTGCCAGCAGCTTTCCCGGCGGGGACTCTGGAAACACCATATATTTT; cdr3_aa: CASSFPGGDSGNTIYF
v_call: TRBV15; d_call: NA; j_call: TRBJ2-7; clone_size: NA; cdr3_nt: TGTGCCACCAGCAGCACTAGAGAAAGTTACGAGCAGTACTTC; cdr3_aa: CATSSTRESYEQYF
v_call: TRBV9; d_call: NA; j_call: TRBJ2-3; clone_size: NA; cdr3_nt: TGTGCCAGCAGCGTACGTCCCAGCACAGATACGCAGTATTTT; cdr3_aa: CASSVRPSTDTQYF
v_call: TRBV6-5; d_call: TRBD1; j_call: TRBJ1-2; clone_size: NA; cdr3_nt: TGTGCCAGCAGTCTAGGGGGCGCGCATGGCTACACCTTC; cdr3_aa: CASSLGGAHGYTF
v_call: TRBV5-1; d_call: NA; j_call: TRBJ2-2; clone_size: once; cdr3_nt: TGCGCCAGCAGAAGGGGGAACACCGGGGAGCTGTTTTTT; cdr3_aa: CASRRGNTGELFF
v_call: TRBV30; d_call: NA; j_call: TRBJ1-4; clone_size: NA; cdr3_nt: TGTGCCTGGAGTCCAGGGGCAGTCCCTAATGAAAAACTGTTTTTT; cdr3_aa: CAWSPGAVPNEKLFF
v_call: TRBV6-1; d_call: NA; j_call: TRBJ1-6; clone_size: once; cdr3_nt: TGTGCCAGCAATGGGGGGGCGGCTTCACCCCTCCACTTT; cdr3_aa: CASNGGAASPLHF
v_call: TRBV14; d_call: NA; j_call: TRBJ2-7; clone_size: NA; cdr3_nt: TGTGCCAGCAGCCGAAGAGGGGGATTAGGGGACTACGAGCAGTACTTC; cdr3_aa: CASSRRGGLGDYEQYF
v_call: TRBV7-9; d_call: TRBD1; j_call: TRBJ2-2; clone_size: NA; cdr3_nt: TGTGCCAGCAGCTTAAAGGGGCAGGGGGCGTACACCGGGGAGCTGTTTTTT; cdr3_aa: CASSLKGQGAYTGELFF
v_call: TRBV10-3; d_call: NA; j_call: TRBJ1-4; clone_size: NA; cdr3_nt: TGTGCCATCAGTGAAGGCGGCACGGGGGAACTGTTTTTT; cdr3_aa: CAISEGGTGELFF
v_call: TRBV5-4; d_call: TRBD2; j_call: TRBJ2-7; clone_size: NA; cdr3_nt: TGTGCCAGCAGCCCGGGGGGAGGCGGGAGCTCCTACGAGCAGTACTTC; cdr3_aa: CASSPGGGGSSYEQYF
v_call: TRBV5-1; d_call: NA; j_call: TRBJ1-3; clone_size: NA; cdr3_nt: TGCGCCAGCAGCTTGCTCGGAAACACCATATATTTT; cdr3_aa: CASSLLGNTIYF
v_call: TRBV6-5; d_call: NA; j_call: TRBJ2-5; clone_size: NA; cdr3_nt: TGTGCCAGCAGTTACCCACCTCTCTCCGGGGAAGAGACCCAGTACTTC; cdr3_aa: CASSYPPLSGEETQYF
v_call: TRBV5-1; d_call: TRBD2; j_call: TRBJ2-7; clone_size: NA; cdr3_nt: TGCGCCAGCAGCTTAACTAGCGGTCCATACGAGCAGTACTTC; cdr3_aa: CASSLTSGPYEQYF
v_call: TRBV28; d_call: NA; j_call: TRBJ2-3; clone_size: NA; cdr3_nt: TGTGCCAGCAGTTTAAGGACAATAGAGGAAGGAGATACGCAGTATTTT; cdr3_aa: CASSLRTIEEGDTQYF